This T cell receptor (beta chain) was sequenced in a study of technical replicates of blood from a handful of donors. Method: immunoSEQ multiplex PCR; TCRdb's copy keeps in-frame clones and lacks some. This sample has roughly 60,000 clones, with about 88% found just once. CDR1 is MGHRA, CDR2 YSYEKL, per germline. This CDR3 is built from 16 residues. V shed 3 bases and J shed 3 bases, with 14 bases lying between them. The TCR was taken from a human donor in good health. Some clones in this sample may be carry-over from other donors' samples. Sequencing was carried out using PBMCs. The chain combines TRBV4-1 with TRBJ1-4; possibly TRBD1 for D (6 bases). CDR3 loop: CASSQEWGGPNEKLFF. The CDR3 region has the DNA TGCGCCAGCAGCCAGGAATGGGGGGGCCCTAATGAAAAACTGTTTTTT.